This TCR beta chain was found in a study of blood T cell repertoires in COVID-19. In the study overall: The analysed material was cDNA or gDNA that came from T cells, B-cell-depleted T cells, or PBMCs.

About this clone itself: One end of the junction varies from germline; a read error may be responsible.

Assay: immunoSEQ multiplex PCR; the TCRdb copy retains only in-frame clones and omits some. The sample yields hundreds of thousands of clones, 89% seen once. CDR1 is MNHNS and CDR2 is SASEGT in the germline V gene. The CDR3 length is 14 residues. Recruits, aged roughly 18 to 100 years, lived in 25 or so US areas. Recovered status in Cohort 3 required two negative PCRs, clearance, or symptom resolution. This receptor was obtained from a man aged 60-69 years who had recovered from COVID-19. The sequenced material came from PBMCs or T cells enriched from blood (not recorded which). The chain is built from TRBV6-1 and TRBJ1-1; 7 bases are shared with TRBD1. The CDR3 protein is CASIEDRVNTEAFF. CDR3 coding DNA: TGTGCCAGCATTGAAGACAGGGTGAACACTGAAGCTTTCTTT.